This T cell receptor beta chain was found in a study of T cell changes during pregnancy in multiple sclerosis. Assay: immunoSEQ multiplex PCR; the TCRdb copy retains only in-frame clones and omits some. The sample records roughly 57,000 clones, more than 75% being singletons. The sample here was CD8+ T cells from peripheral blood mononuclear cells, taken before pregnancy. This TCR derives from a female donor with multiple sclerosis, enrolled in a pregnancy study.

For the CDR3, the DNA is TGTGCCAGCAGCCCCGGGACAGGGCCATTTGGCGAGCAGTACTTC. It codes for CASSPGTGPFGEQYF. This chain links TRBV5-6 with TRBJ2-7; 9 bases line up with TRBD1. The CDR3 consists of 15 residues. The trim removed 4 bases at V and 6 bases at J, leaving 11 bases unmatched. Germline V CDR1 and CDR2: SGHDT, YYEEEE.